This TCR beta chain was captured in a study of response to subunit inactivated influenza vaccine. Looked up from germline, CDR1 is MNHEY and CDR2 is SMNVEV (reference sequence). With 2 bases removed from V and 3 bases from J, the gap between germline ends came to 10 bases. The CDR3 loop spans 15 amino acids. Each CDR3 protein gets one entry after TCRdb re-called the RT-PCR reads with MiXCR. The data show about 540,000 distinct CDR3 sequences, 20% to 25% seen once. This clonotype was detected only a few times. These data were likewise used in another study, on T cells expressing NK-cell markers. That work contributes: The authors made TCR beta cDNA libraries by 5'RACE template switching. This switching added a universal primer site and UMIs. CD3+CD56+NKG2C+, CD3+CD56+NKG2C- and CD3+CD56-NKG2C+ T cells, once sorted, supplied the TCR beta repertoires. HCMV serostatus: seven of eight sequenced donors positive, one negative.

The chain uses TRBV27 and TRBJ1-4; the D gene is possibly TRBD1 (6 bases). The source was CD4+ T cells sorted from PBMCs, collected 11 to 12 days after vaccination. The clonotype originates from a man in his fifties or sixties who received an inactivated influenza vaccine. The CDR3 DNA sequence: TGTGCCAGCAGTTTAATACAGGGCGCTAATGAAAAACTGTTTTTT. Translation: CASSLIQGANEKLFF.